This T cell receptor beta chain was observed in a study of shared clonotypes between healthy human individuals. Study-wide findings and caveats: Non-shared clonotypes showed lower generation probabilities than clonotypes common to all four donors.

Generated by immunoSEQ multiplex PCR, the TCRdb table keeps only in-frame clones and is missing some. The table records tens of thousands of clones, around 57% of them present only once. Worth noting for this clone: Its specificity is not known.

The CDR3 has 15 residues. The junction had 6 bases not matched to a gene; V was cut back by 5 bases and J by 2 bases. The germline V gene has CDR1 MNHEY and CDR2 SMNVEV (reference sequence). This sequence was found in a man in his thirties or forties in good health. The chain employs TRBV27 and TRBJ2-3; 8 bases are shared with TRBD1. Sequencing was performed on memory CD8+ T cells sorted from blood. This sample's subset: CD45RO+ cells pooled with CCR7-negative TemRA cells. The DNA of the CDR3 is TGTGCCAGCAGTCCCCGGACAGGGACCACAGATACGCAGTATTTT. Amino acids: CASSPRTGTTDTQYF.